This T cell receptor (beta chain) was recorded in a study of blood T cell repertoires in COVID-19. Across the whole study: The United States, Italy and Spain were the sources of the acute and convalescent COVID-19 samples. T cells, B-cell-depleted T cells, or PBMCs supplied cDNA or gDNA.

One Seattle source followed patients from active infection through their disease course. In the authors' workflow: Amplification of reference gene primers provided the estimated nucleated cell counts. TCRdb keeps only in-frame clones here, not all; method: immunoSEQ multiplex PCR. V and J calls and clone size come straight from that table; D and trimming were deduced from the DNA. Counted here are 250,000 to 350,000 clones, about 85% occurring once; the ten biggest clones make up 0.87%. The table lists this clone with a few counts. The germline CDR1 and CDR2 sequences are SGHVS and FQNEAQ. The V segment lost 5 bases and the J segment 7 bases; nucleotides outside the gene matches: 10. CDR3 length equals 15 residues.

The TCR was taken from a human donor with COVID-19, enrolled during active disease. The donor label of this sample is uncertain. The sequenced sample consisted of peripheral blood. The chain couples TRBV7-8 to TRBJ1-5, with 8 bases aligning to TRBD1. DNA of the CDR3: TGTGCCAGCAGCAAGACAGGGGCGCGGGGACAGCCCCAGCATTTT. Its translation is CASSKTGARGQPQHF. Together with reference TRBV7-8 and TRBJ1-5, the CDR3 gives the full variable domain: GAGVSQSPRYKVAKRGQDVALRCDPISGHVSLFWYQQALGQGPEFLTYFQNEAQLDKSGLPSDRFFAERPEGSVSTLKIQRTQQEDSAVYLCASSKTGARGQPQHFGDGTRLSIL.